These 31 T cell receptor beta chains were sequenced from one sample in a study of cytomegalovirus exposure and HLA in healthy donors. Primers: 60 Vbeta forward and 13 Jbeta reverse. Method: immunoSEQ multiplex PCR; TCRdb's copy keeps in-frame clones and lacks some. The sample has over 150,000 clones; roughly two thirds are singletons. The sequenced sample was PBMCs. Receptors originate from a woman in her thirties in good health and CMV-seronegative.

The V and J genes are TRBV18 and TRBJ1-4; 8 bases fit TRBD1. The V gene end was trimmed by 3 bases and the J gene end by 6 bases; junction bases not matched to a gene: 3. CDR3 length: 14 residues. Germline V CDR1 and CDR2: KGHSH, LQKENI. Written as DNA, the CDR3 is TGTGCCAGCTCACCGCCGACAGGGGATGAAAAACTGTTTTTT. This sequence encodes CASSPPTGDEKLFF.

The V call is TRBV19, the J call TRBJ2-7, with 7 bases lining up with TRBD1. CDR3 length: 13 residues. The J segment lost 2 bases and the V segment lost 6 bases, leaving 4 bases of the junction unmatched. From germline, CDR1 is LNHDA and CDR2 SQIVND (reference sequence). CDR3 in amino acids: CASRGDSTYEQYF. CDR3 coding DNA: TGTGCCAGTAGGGGGGACAGTACCTACGAGCAGTACTTC. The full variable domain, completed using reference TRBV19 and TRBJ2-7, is DGGITQSPKYLFRKEGQNVTLSCEQNLNHDAMYWYRQDPGQGLRLIYYSQIVNDFQKGDIAEGYSVSREKKESFPLTVTSAQKNPTAFYLCASRGDSTYEQYFGPGTRLTVT.

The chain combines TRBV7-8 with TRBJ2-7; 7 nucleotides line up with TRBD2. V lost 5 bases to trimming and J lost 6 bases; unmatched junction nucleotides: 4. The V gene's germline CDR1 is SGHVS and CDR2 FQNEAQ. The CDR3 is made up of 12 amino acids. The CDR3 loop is CASSQTSAEQYF. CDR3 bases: TGTGCCAGCAGCCAAACTAGCGCCGAGCAGTACTTC.

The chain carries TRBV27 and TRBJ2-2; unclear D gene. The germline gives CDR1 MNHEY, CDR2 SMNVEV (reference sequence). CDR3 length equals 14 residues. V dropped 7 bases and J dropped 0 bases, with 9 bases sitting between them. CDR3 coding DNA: TGTGCCAGCATTCCCATTGCGAACACCGGGGAGCTGTTTTTT. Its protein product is CASIPIANTGELFF.

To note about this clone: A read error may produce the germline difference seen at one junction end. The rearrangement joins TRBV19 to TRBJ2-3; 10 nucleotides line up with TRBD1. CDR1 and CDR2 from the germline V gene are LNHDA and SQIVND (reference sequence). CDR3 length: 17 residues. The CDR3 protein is CASSPRTGGSSTDTQYF. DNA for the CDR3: TGTGCTAGTAGTCCTCGGACAGGGGGTTCTAGCACAGATACGCAGTATTTT.

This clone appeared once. CDR3 nucleotide sequence: TGTGCCAGCAGCGTCGGGGGGGCGGGGGATAATGAAAAACTGTTTTTT. This encodes CASSVGGAGDNEKLFF. The J gene is TRBJ1-4, the V gene TRBV9; D may be TRBD1 (6 bases). The V gene lost 2 bases and the J gene lost 4 bases, with 15 bases spanning the gap. This CDR3 has 16 amino acids. Germline loops: CDR1 SGDLS, CDR2 YYNGEE.

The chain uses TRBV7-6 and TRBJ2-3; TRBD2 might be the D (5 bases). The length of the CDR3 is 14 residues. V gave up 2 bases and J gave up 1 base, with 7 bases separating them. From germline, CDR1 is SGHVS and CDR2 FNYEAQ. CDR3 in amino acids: CASSLLRGTDTQYF. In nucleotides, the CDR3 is TGTGCCAGCAGCTTATTGCGGGGCACAGATACGCAGTATTTT. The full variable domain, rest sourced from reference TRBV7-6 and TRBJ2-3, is GAGVSQSPRYKVTKRGQDVALRCDPISGHVSLYWYRQALGQGPEFLTYFNYEAQQDKSGLPNDRFSAERPEGSISTLTIQRTEQRDSAMYRCASSLLRGTDTQYFGPGTRLTVL.

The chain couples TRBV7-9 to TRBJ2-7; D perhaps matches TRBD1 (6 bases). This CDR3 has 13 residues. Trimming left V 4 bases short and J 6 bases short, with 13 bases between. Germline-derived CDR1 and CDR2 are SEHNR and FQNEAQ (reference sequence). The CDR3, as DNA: TGTGCCAGCAGCTCAGGGGTGCAGGGCGAGCAGTACTTC. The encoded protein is CASSSGVQGEQYF. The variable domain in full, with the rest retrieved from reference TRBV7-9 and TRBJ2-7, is DTGVSQNPRHKITKRGQNVTFRCDPISEHNRLYWYRQTLGQGPEFLTYFQNEAQLEKSRLLSDRFSAERPKGSFSTLEIQRTEQGDSAMYLCASSSGVQGEQYFGPGTRLTVT.

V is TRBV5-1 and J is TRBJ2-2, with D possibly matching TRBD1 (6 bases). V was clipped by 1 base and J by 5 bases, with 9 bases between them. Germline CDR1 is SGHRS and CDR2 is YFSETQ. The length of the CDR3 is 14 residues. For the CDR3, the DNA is TGCGCCAGCAGCTTGTCAACAGGGACCGGGGAGCTGTTTTTT. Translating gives CASSLSTGTGELFF.

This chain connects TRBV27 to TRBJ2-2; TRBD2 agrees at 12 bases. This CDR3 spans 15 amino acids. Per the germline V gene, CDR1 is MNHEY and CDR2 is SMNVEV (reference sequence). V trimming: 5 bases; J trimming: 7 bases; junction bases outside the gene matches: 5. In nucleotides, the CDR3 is TGTGCCAGCAGTCCTTGGACTAGCGGGGTCGGGGAGCTGTTTTTT. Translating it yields CASSPWTSGVGELFF.

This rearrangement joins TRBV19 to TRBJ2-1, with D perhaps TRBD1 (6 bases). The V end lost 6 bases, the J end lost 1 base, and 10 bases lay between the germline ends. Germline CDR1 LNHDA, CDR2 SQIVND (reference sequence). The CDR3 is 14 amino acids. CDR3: CASRQGQSYNEQFF. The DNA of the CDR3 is TGTGCCAGTAGACAGGGCCAATCCTACAATGAGCAGTTCTTC.

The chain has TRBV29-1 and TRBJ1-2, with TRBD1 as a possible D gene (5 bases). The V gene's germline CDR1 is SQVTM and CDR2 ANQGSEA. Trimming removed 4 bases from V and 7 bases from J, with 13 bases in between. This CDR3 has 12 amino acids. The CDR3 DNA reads TGCAGCGTTGCGGACGGTCAGGGTGGCTACACCTTC. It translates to CSVADGQGGYTF.

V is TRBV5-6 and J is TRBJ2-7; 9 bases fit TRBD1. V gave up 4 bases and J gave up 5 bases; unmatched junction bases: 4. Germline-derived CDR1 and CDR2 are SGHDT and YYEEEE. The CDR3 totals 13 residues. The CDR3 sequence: CASSDGQGNEQYF. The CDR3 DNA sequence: TGTGCCAGCAGCGACGGACAGGGGAACGAGCAGTACTTC.

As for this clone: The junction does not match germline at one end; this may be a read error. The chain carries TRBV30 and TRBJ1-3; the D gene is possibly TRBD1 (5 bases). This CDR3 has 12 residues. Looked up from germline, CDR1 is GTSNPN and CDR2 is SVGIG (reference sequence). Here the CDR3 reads CAWSVRGNIIYF. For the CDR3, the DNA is TGTGCCTGGAGTGTAAGGGGAAACATCATATATTTT.

CDR3 in amino acids: CASSYVGTDEKLFF. CDR3 DNA: TGTGCCAGCAGTTACGTCGGGACAGATGAAAAACTGTTTTTT. The chain is built from TRBV6-6 and TRBJ1-4, with 7 positions matching TRBD1. Germline values: CDR1 MNHNY, CDR2 SVGAGI (reference sequence). Unmatched junction bases numbered 3, after V lost 2 bases and J lost 6 bases. This CDR3 contains 14 residues.

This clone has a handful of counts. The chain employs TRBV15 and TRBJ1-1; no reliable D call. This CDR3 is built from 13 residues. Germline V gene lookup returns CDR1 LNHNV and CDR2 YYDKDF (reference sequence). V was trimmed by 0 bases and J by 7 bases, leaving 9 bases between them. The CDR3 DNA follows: TGTGCCACCAGCAGAGATAATCGGGGTGAAGCTTTCTTT. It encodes CATSRDNRGEAFF.

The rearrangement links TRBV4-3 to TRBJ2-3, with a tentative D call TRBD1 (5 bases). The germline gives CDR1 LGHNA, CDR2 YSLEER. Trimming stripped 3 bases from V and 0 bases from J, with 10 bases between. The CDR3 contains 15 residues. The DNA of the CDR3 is TGCGCCAGCAGCCATCGACAGATCAGCACAGATACGCAGTATTTT. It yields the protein CASSHRQISTDTQYF.

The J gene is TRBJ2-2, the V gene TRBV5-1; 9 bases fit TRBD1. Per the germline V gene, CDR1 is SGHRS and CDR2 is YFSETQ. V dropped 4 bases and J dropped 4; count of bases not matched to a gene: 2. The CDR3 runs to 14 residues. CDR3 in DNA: TGCGCCAGCAGCACGGACAGGGGCACCGGGGAGCTGTTTTTT. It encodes CASSTDRGTGELFF.

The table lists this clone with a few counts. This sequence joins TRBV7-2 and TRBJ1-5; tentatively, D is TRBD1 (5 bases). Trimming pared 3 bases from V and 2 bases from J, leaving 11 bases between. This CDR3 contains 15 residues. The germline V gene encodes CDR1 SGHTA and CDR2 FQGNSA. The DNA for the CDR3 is TGTGCCAGCAGCTTTATCGGGGGAGGCAATCAGCCCCAGCATTTT. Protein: CASSFIGGGNQPQHF.

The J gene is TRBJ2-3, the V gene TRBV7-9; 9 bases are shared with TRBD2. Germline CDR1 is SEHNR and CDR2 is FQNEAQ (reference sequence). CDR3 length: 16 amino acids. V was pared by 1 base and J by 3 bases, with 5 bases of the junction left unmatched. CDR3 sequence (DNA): TGTGCCAGCAGCTTAGGGCCCAGCGGGGGGACAGATACGCAGTATTTT. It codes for CASSLGPSGGTDTQYF.

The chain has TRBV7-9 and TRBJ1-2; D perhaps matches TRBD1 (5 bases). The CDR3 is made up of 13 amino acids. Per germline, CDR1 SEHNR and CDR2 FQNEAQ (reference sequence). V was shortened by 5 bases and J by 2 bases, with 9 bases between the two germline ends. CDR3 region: CASSLTENYGYTF. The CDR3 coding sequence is TGTGCCAGCAGCCTGACAGAGAACTATGGCTACACCTTC.

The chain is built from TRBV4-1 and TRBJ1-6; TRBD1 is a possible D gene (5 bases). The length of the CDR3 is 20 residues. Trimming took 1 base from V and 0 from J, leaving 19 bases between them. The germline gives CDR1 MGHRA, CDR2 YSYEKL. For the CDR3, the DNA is TGCGCCAGCAGCCAAGGCCCCCCTCACAGGATGAGCTCCTATAATTCACCCCTCCACTTT. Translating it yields CASSQGPPHRMSSYNSPLHF.

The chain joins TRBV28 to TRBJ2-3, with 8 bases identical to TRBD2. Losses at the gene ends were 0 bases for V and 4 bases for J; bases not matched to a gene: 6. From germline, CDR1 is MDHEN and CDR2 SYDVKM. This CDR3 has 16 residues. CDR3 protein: CASSLWFSGTPDTQYF. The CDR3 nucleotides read TGTGCCAGCAGTTTATGGTTTAGCGGGACCCCAGATACGCAGTATTTT.

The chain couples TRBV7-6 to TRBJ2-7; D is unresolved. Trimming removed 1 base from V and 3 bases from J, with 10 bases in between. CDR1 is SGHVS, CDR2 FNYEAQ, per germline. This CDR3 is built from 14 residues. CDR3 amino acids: CASSLEGGYYEQYF. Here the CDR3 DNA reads TGTGCCAGCAGCTTAGAAGGCGGATACTACGAGCAGTACTTC.

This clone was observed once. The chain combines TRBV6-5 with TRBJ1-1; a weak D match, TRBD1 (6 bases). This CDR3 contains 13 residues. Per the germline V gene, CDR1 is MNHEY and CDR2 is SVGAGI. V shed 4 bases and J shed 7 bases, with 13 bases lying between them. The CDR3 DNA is TGTGCCAGCAGTTCACAGGGTTTCGTTGAAGCTTTCTTT. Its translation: CASSSQGFVEAFF.

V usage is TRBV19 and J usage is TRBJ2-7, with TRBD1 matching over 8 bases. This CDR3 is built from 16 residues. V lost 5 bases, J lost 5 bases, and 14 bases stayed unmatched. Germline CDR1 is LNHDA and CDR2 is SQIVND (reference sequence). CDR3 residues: CASSVTGTGLGDEQYF. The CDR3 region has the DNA TGTGCCAGTAGTGTCACCGGGACAGGTCTAGGGGACGAGCAGTACTTC. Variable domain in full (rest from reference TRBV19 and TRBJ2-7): DGGITQSPKYLFRKEGQNVTLSCEQNLNHDAMYWYRQDPGQGLRLIYYSQIVNDFQKGDIAEGYSVSREKKESFPLTVTSAQKNPTAFYLCASSVTGTGLGDEQYFGPGTRLTVT.

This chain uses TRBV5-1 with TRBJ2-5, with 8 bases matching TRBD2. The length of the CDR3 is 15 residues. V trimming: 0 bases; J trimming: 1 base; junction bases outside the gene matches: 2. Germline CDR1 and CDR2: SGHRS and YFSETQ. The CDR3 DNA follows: TGCGCCAGCAGCTTGGGGACTAGCAGCCAAGAGACCCAGTACTTC. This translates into CASSLGTSSQETQYF.

The CDR3 protein is CAWSEGVAGEKLFF. CDR3 nucleotide sequence: TGTGCCTGGAGTGAGGGGGTGGCAGGTGAAAAACTGTTTTTT. V is TRBV30 and J is TRBJ1-4; weak D call: TRBD1 (6 bases). V lost 1 base and J lost 7, with 13 bases in between. The CDR3 spans 14 residues. Germline-derived CDR1 and CDR2 are GTSNPN and SVGIG (reference sequence).

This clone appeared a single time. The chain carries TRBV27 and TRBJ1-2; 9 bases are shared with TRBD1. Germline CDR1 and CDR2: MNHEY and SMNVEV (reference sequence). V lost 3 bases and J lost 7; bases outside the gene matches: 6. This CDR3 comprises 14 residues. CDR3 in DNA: TGTGCCAGCAGTTTCCGGGACAGGGAAGGTGGCTACACCTTC. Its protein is CASSFRDREGGYTF.

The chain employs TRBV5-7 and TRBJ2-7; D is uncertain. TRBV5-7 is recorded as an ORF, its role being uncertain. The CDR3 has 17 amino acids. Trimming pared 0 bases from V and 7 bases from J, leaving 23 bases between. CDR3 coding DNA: TGTGCCAGCAGCTTGGCGGTAAATGCCCTTATCTTCTTGGAGCAGTACTTC. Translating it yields CASSLAVNALIFLEQYF.

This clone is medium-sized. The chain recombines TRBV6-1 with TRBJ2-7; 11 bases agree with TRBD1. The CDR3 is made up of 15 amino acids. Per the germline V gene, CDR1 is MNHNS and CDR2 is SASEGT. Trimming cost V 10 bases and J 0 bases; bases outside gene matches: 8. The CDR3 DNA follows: TGTGCCACCGAGAGAGGGACAGGGGGCTCCTACGAGCAGTACTTC. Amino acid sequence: CATERGTGGSYEQYF.